This T cell receptor (beta chain) derives from a study of CD8+ T cells in alopecia areata. Overall study: Treatment with tofacitinib (6 to 18 months) was followed by 6 months off drug. Using the percentage of affected scalp area, treated patients' severity was scored.

The CDR3 runs to 13 residues. V lost 6 bases to trimming and J lost 7 bases, with 15 bases between them. Germline CDR1 reads SQVTM; CDR2 reads ANQGSEA. RNA, once extracted, was reverse transcribed into cDNA for use as the sequencing template. Measured with immunoSEQ multiplex PCR; TCRdb has only the in-frame clones, and not every one. The sample contains about 210,000 clones, around 57% of which appear only once. Treatment meaning: oral pan-JAK inhibitor, 5-10 mg twice daily. The sequence came from a human donor with alopecia areata. The chain is built from TRBV29-1 and TRBJ2-2; D not certain. Sequenced here: CD4+ T cells sorted from blood, sampled at week 4, from a patient treated with tofacitinib. CDR3 DNA: TGCAGCGTGGCCGCCCGGGCGCACGGGGAGCTGTTTTTT. It specifies CSVAARAHGELFF.